Presented here are 10 T cell receptor beta chains from one specimen sequenced in a study of PD-1 blockade in classical Hodgkin lymphoma. The protocol was immunoSEQ multiplex PCR, while the TCRdb copy is restricted to in-frame clones and leaves out a portion. The table lists 90,000 or so clones, 92% of them singletons. After autologous stem cell transplantation all patients relapsed, and prior brentuximab vedotin exposure differed between cohorts. The sample consisted of peripheral blood mononuclear cells (PBMCs), taken before the second cycle of nivolumab. The receptor source for this set is a human donor with classical Hodgkin lymphoma.

V usage is TRBV19 and J usage is TRBJ1-5; the match to TRBD1 covers 11 bases. The trim removed 3 bases at V and 6 bases at J, leaving 7 bases unmatched. CDR3 size: 16 residues. In germline, CDR1 is LNHDA, CDR2 SQIVND (reference sequence). The CDR3 DNA reads as TGTGCCAGTAGTATCTCGGGAGGGACAGGGGGTCAGCCCCAGCATTTT. The encoded protein is CASSISGGTGGQPQHF.

The genes are TRBV6-1 and TRBJ2-5; TRBD2 matches at 13 bases. V was pared by 6 bases and J by 5 bases, with 9 bases of the junction left unmatched. CDR3 size: 16 residues. Per the germline V gene, CDR1 is MNHNS and CDR2 is SASEGT. For the CDR3, the DNA is TGTGCCAGCAGCGAAACTAGCGGGAGGGTGGGGGAGACCCAGTACTTC. Translated: CASSETSGRVGETQYF.

The V call is TRBV7-3, the J call TRBJ1-4; D gene uncertain. V lost 5 bases, J lost 5 bases, and 9 bases lay in between. This CDR3 is built from 13 residues. CDR1 and CDR2 (germline): SGHTA, FQGTGA. CDR3 protein: CASSRGGNEKLFF. DNA for the CDR3: TGTGCCAGCAGCAGAGGAGGAAATGAAAAACTGTTTTTT.

The rearrangement joins TRBV18 to TRBJ2-1; perhaps TRBD1 as D (5 bases). The V and J ends lost 1 base and 9 bases respectively, with 7 bases between them. The CDR3 spans 12 residues. Germline CDR1 is KGHSH and CDR2 is LQKENI. The CDR3 protein is CASSPRGSEQFF. CDR3 DNA sequence: TGTGCCAGCTCACCACGGGGCAGTGAGCAGTTCTTC.

This chain links TRBV7-7 with TRBJ2-5, with 7 bases lining up with TRBD2. CDR3 length: 15 amino acids. In germline, CDR1 is SSHAT, CDR2 FNYEAQ (reference sequence). The V segment lost 6 bases and the J segment 4 bases; nucleotides outside the gene matches: 11. As DNA, the CDR3 is TGTGCCAGCAGTAACGGGCCCCGCGGGGGAGAGACCCAGTACTTC. As protein: CASSNGPRGGETQYF. The variable domain in full, with the rest retrieved from reference TRBV7-7 and TRBJ2-5, is GAGVSQSPRYKVTKRGQDVTLRCDPISSHATLYWYQQALGQGPEFLTYFNYEAQPDKSGLPSDRFSAERPEGSISTLTIQRTEQRDSAMYRCASSNGPRGGETQYFGPGTRLLVL.

This clone was recorded once. V and J are TRBV9 and TRBJ2-7, with TRBD2 as a possible D gene (5 bases). This CDR3 has 12 residues. Looked up from germline, CDR1 is SGDLS and CDR2 is YYNGEE. V was pared by 2 bases and J by 5 bases, with 8 bases between. CDR3 sequence: CASSVREHEQYF. In DNA form, the CDR3 reads TGTGCCAGCAGCGTTCGGGAACACGAGCAGTACTTC.

The chain is built from TRBV2 and TRBJ1-3; D is perhaps TRBD1 (5 bases). V lost 6 bases and J lost 8, with 17 bases in between. Germline loops: CDR1 SNHLY, CDR2 FYNNEI. The CDR3 runs 14 residues. Here the CDR3 DNA reads TGTGCCAGCAGACCAGGGACGGGGTCGGACACCATATATTTT. Translating it yields CASRPGTGSDTIYF.

The chain is built from TRBV10-3 and TRBJ2-5; TRBD2 agrees at 8 bases. CDR3 length: 15 residues. Germline values: CDR1 ENHRY, CDR2 SYGVKD. V trimming: 8 bases; J trimming: 1 base; junction bases outside the gene matches: 9. The CDR3 coding sequence is TGTGCCATCGGAAGGGGCGGGGGGTCCCAAGAGACCCAGTACTTC. Encoded protein: CAIGRGGGSQETQYF.

V gene TRBV4-1 combines with J gene TRBJ2-1, with D possibly TRBD2 on 6 matching bases. The length of the CDR3 is 17 residues. Germline values: CDR1 MGHRA, CDR2 YSYEKL. Trimming left V 3 bases short and J 1 base short, with 16 bases between. CDR3 nucleotide sequence: TGCGCCAGCAGCCAGAGCGGAGCGGGCTTTTCCTACAATGAGCAGTTCTTC. This translates into CASSQSGAGFSYNEQFF.

The genes are TRBV25-1 and TRBJ2-2; perhaps TRBD2 as D (6 bases). The CDR3 extends over 17 amino acids. CDR1 and CDR2 from the germline V gene are MGHDK and SYGVNS. Trimming removed 2 bases from V and 1 base from J, with 14 bases in between. CDR3 in DNA: TGTGCCAGCAGTGAAGGGACCGGGACTGAGAACACCGGGGAGCTGTTTTTT. Residues: CASSEGTGTENTGELFF.